The 7 T cell receptor beta chains below were found in one sample sequenced in a study of cytomegalovirus exposure and HLA in healthy donors. Primers included in the PCR were 60 Vbeta and 13 Jbeta primers. TCRdb's table, derived via immunoSEQ multiplex PCR, lists solely in-frame clones and lacks some. The repertoire consists of approximately 300,000 clones, with roughly 81% occurring once and the leading ten covering about 2%. The sample taken for sequencing was PBMCs. Every receptor here comes from a middle-aged woman in good health and CMV-seropositive.

The chain combines TRBV10-3 with TRBJ1-5, with D perhaps matching TRBD1 (5 bases). V was clipped by 0 bases and J by 2 bases, with 14 bases between them. Looked up from germline, CDR1 is ENHRY and CDR2 is SYGVKD. This CDR3 has 17 residues. Here the CDR3 DNA reads TGTGCCATCAGTGAGTCATTCGGGGGTGGGGGCAATCAGCCCCAGCATTTT. It encodes CAISESFGGGGNQPQHF.

This chain connects TRBV7-9 to TRBJ2-2; TRBD2 matches at 8 bases. Germline CDR1 reads SEHNR; CDR2 reads FQNEAQ (reference sequence). CDR3 length: 16 amino acids. V shed 4 bases, J shed 4 bases, and the junction held 8 bases outside the gene matches. The CDR3 region is CASSSKAGELTGELFF. The DNA for the CDR3 is TGTGCCAGCAGCTCGAAAGCGGGAGAGCTCACCGGGGAGCTGTTTTTT.

The genes are TRBV27 and TRBJ2-1; 12 bases are shared with TRBD2. CDR3 length equals 17 residues. The V gene's germline CDR1 is MNHEY and CDR2 SMNVEV (reference sequence). V was clipped by 6 bases and J by 0 bases; unmatched bases: 6. CDR3 loop: CASRGLAGLSSYNEQFF. CDR3 sequence (DNA): TGTGCCAGCAGGGGACTAGCGGGCTTAAGCTCCTACAATGAGCAGTTCTTC.

The CDR3 region has the DNA TGTGCCAGCAGCTTCGGAGACGGGAATGAGCAGTTCTTC. Translating it yields CASSFGDGNEQFF. V gene TRBV5-4 combines with J gene TRBJ2-1, with D unresolved. Trimming removed 2 bases from V and 7 bases from J, with 10 bases in between. CDR1 is SGHNT and CDR2 is YYREEE in the germline V gene (reference sequence). CDR3 length: 13 residues.

The chain employs TRBV9 and TRBJ2-3, with D perhaps TRBD1 (5 bases). The germline gives CDR1 SGDLS, CDR2 YYNGEE. The V and J ends lost 6 bases and 4 bases respectively, with 12 bases between them. There are 13 residues in the CDR3. The CDR3, as DNA: TGTGCCAGCACCAGGGTGGGGTCAGATACGCAGTATTTT. Its protein is CASTRVGSDTQYF.

The chain combines TRBV19 with TRBJ1-5; weak D call: TRBD1 (6 bases). Trimming shortened V by 2 bases and J by 7 bases, and 12 bases separated the two germline ends. Germline V gene sequence: CDR1 LNHDA, CDR2 SQIVND (reference sequence). The CDR3 is 14 residues long. CDR3 amino acids: CASSITGTSQPQHF. The CDR3 DNA sequence: TGTGCCAGTAGTATAACAGGGACCAGCCAGCCCCAGCATTTT.

This clone was counted once. This chain joins TRBV29-1 and TRBJ1-5; maybe TRBD1 (5 bases). Between the trimmed V and J ends, which lost 1 base and 7 bases, there was a span of 11 bases. This CDR3 has 13 residues. Germline V gene lookup returns CDR1 SQVTM and CDR2 ANQGSEA. In DNA form, the CDR3 reads TGCAGCGTTGAAGTACAGGAAGGACAGCCCCAGCATTTT. It codes for CSVEVQEGQPQHF. The full variable domain, with the rest looked up from reference TRBV29-1 and TRBJ1-5, is SAVISQKPSRDICQRGTSLTIQCQVDSQVTMMFWYRQQPGQSLTLIATANQGSEATYESGFVIDKFPISRPNLTFSTLTVSNMSPEDSSIYLCSVEVQEGQPQHFGDGTRLSIL.